This T cell receptor (beta chain) was obtained from a study of PD-1 blockade in classical Hodgkin lymphoma. With regard to this clone: Antigen: not known.

Every patient was affected by relapse after autologous stem cell transplantation, while exposure to brentuximab vedotin was not uniform. Applied to thawed PBMCs, magnetic negative selection was the method used to isolate CD8+ T cells. Whole-study results and caveats: Newly diagnosed patients and complete responders had comparable diversity at baseline. Significantly greater TCR diversity emerged by C4D1 in CD4+ cells but not CD8+ cells.

Sequencing used immunoSEQ multiplex PCR; TCRdb keeps in-frame clones, though not all of them. The repertoire holds 25,000 to 30,000 clones, with 70% to 90% as singletons. Per the germline V gene, CDR1 is SGHRS and CDR2 is YFSETQ. The CDR3 runs to 15 residues. V was cut by 4 bases and J by 3 bases, with 17 bases left in between. This chain uses TRBV5-1 with TRBJ2-7; D might be TRBD1 (5 bases). The TCR was taken from a human donor with classical Hodgkin lymphoma. The sample consisted of CD8+ T cells from blood, taken at baseline. This CDR3 reads CASSVFRTPNYEQYF. CDR3 coding DNA: TGCGCCAGCAGCGTCTTTCGGACACCAAACTACGAGCAGTACTTC.